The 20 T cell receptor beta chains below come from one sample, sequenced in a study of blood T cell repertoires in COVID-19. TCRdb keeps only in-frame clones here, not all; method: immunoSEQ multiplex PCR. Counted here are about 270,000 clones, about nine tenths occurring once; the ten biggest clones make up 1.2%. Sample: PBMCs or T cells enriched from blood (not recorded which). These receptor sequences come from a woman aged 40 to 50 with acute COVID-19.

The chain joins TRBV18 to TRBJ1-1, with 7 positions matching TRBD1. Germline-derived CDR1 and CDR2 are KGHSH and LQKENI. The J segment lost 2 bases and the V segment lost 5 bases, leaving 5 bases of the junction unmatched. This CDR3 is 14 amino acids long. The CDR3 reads CASSYTGENTEAFF. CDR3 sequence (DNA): TGTGCCAGCTCATATACAGGGGAAAACACTGAAGCTTTCTTT.

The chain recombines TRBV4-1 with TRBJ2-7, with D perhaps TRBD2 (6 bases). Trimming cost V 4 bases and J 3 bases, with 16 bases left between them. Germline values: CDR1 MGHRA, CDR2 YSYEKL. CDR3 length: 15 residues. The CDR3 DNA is TGCGCCAGCAGCCCCTCTGGCGGGGCAGGCTACGAGCAGTACTTC. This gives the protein CASSPSGGAGYEQYF.

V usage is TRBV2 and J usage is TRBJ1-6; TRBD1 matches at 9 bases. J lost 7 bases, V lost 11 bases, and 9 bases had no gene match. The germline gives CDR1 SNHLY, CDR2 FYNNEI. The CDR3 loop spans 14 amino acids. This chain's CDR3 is CADSGQGDNSPLHF. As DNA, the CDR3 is TGTGCCGACTCGGGACAGGGTGACAATTCACCCCTCCACTTT.

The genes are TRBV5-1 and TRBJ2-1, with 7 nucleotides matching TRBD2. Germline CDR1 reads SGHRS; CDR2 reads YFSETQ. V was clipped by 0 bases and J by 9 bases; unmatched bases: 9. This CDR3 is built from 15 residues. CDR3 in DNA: TGCGCCAGCAGCTTGGGACTAGCTACCGTTGGTGAGCAGTTCTTC. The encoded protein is CASSLGLATVGEQFF.

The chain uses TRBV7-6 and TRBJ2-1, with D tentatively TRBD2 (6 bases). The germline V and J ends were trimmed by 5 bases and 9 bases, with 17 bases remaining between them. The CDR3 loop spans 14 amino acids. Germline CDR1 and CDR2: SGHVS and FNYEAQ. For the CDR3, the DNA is TGTGCCAGCAGCCCCAATTTTGTGGGGGGTGAGCAGTTCTTC. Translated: CASSPNFVGGEQFF.

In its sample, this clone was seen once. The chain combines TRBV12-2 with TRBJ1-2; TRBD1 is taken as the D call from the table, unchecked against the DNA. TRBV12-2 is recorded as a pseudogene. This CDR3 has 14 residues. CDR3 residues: CASRPGTGGFGYTF. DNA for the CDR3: TGTGCAAGTCGCCCGGGGACAGGGGGCTTTGGCTACACCTTC.

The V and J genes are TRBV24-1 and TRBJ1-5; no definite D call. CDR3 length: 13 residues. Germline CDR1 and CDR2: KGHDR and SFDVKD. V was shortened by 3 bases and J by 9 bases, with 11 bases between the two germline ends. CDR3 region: CATSDVTGWPQHF. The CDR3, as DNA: TGTGCCACCAGTGATGTCACGGGGTGGCCCCAGCATTTT.

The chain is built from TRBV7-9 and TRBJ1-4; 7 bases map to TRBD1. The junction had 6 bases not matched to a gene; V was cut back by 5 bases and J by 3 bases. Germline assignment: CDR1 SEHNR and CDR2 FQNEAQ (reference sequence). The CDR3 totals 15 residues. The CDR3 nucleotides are TGTGCCAGCAGCCTGCGACAGGGCGCTAATGAAAAACTGTTTTTT. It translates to CASSLRQGANEKLFF.

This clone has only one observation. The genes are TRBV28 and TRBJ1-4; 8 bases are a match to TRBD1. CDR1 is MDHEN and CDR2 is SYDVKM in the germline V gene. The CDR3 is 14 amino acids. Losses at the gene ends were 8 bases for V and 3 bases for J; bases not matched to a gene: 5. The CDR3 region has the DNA TGTGCCAGCGGACGGACAGGGCCTAATGAAAAACTGTTTTTT. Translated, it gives CASGRTGPNEKLFF.

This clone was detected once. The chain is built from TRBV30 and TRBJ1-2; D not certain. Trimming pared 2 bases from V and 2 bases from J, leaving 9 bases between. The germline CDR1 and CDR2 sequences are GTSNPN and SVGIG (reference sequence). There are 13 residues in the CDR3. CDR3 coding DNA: TGTGCCTGGAGTACCAGATTCAACTATGGCTACACCTTC. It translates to CAWSTRFNYGYTF.

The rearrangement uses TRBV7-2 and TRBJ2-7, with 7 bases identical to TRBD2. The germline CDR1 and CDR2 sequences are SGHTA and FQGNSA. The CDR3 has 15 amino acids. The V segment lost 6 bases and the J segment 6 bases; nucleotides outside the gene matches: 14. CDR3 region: CASRPRRTSMSEQYF. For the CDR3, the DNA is TGTGCCAGCAGGCCCCGGCGGACTAGTATGTCCGAGCAGTACTTC.

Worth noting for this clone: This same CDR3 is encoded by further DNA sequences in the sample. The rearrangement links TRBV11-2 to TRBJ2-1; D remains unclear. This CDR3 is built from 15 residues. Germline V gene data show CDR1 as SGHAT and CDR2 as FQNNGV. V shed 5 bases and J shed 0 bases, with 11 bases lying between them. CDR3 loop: CASSPSGSSYNEQFF. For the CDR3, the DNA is TGTGCCAGCAGCCCCTCTGGCAGCTCCTACAATGAGCAGTTCTTC.

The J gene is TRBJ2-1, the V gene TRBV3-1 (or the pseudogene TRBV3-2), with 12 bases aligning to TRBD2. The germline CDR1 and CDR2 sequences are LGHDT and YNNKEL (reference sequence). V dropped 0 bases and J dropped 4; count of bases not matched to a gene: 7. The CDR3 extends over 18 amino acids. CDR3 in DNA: TGTGCCAGCAGCCAAGATACGACTAGCGGGAGTCTATACAATGAGCAGTTCTTC. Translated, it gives CASSQDTTSGSLYNEQFF.

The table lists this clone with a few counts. The CDR3 is CASSPGTGAGWDYEQYF. CDR3 sequence (DNA): TGTGCCAGCAGTCCCGGGACAGGGGCTGGATGGGACTACGAGCAGTACTTC. The chain links TRBV6-6 to TRBJ2-7; 10 nucleotides line up with TRBD1. Germline CDR1 reads MNHNY; CDR2 reads SVGAGI (reference sequence). V was pared by 5 bases and J by 3 bases, with 13 bases of the junction left unmatched. CDR3 size: 17 residues.

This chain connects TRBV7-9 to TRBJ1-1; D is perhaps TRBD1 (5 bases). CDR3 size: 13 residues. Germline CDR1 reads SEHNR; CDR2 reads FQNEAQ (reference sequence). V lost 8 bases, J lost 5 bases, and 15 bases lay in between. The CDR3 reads CASQAWGGTEAFF. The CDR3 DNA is TGTGCCAGCCAAGCGTGGGGGGGAACTGAAGCTTTCTTT.

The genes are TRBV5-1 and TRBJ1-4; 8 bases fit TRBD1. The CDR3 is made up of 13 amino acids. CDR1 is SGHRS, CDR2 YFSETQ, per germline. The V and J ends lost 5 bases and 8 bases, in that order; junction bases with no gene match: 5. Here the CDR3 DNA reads TGCGCCAGCAGGACAGGGGATGACGAAAAACTGTTTTTT. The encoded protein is CASRTGDDEKLFF.

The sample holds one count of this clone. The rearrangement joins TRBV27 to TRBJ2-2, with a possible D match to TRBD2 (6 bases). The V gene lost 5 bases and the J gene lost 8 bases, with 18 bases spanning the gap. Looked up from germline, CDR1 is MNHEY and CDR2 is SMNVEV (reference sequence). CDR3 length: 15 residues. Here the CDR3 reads CASSVGGWVEGELFF. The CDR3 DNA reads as TGTGCCAGCAGTGTGGGAGGATGGGTCGAAGGGGAGCTGTTTTTT.

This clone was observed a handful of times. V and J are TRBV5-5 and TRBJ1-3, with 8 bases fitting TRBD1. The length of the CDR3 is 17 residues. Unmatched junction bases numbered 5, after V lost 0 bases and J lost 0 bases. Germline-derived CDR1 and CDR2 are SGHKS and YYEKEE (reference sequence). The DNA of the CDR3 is TGTGCCAGCAGCTTGGCCGAGGGGACAGGCTCTGGAAACACCATATATTTT. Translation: CASSLAEGTGSGNTIYF.

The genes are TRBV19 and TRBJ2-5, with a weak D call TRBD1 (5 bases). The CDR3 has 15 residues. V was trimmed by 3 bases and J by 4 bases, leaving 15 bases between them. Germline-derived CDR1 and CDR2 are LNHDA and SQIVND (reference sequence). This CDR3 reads CASSISEGVLETQYF. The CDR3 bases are TGTGCCAGTAGTATCTCAGAAGGGGTCCTAGAGACCCAGTACTTC.

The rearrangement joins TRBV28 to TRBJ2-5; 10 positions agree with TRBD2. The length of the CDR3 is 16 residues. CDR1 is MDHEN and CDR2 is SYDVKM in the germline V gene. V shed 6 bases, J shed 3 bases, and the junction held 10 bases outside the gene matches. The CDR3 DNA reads TGTGCCAGCAGCCGCCTTCTGCTAGCGGGAGAAGAGACCCAGTACTTC. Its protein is CASSRLLLAGEETQYF.